The clone carrying this T cell receptor beta chain was found many times. These data come from a study of Graves' ophthalmopathy and Graves' hyperthyroidism. RNA transcripts provided the template for amplifying TCR beta CDR3 regions. Scientists carried out first-round RT-PCR using HTBI primers and then a second-round multiplex PCR. TCRdb passed the multiplex PCR reads through MiXCR, listing each CDR3 protein once. In the table there are roughly 610,000 distinct CDR3 sequences, 22% of which are singletons. Reliance was placed on clinical symptoms, serum thyroxine, TRAb, thyroid ultrasound and orbital computed tomography for diagnosis. The V gene's germline CDR1 is MNHEY and CDR2 SVGAGI. Between the trimmed V and J ends, which lost 6 bases and 4 bases, there was a span of 15 bases. This CDR3 comprises 14 residues.

Material: peripheral blood. This rearrangement joins TRBV6-5 to TRBJ1-2; possible D gene TRBD1, 6 bases. This clonotype was sampled from a woman aged 18-29 years with stable Graves' hyperthyroidism. Some clones in this sample may be carry-over from other donors' samples. CDR3 in amino acids: CASRPTTGTYGYTF. The CDR3 DNA is TGTGCCAGCAGGCCCACCACAGGGACCTATGGCTACACCTTC.